What follows are 31 T cell receptor beta chains derived from one specimen sequenced in a study of T cell responses to AZD1222 COVID-19 vaccine. TCRdb keeps only in-frame clones here, not all; method: immunoSEQ multiplex PCR. The table has approximately 190,000 clones, 85% to 95% seen once; the top ten hold roughly 9.2%. Sequenced material: peripheral blood, taken on day 0 of AZD1222 vaccination. The receptors originated from an adult in good health.

This chain uses TRBV14 with TRBJ1-6; maybe TRBD1 (5 bases). The CDR3 runs to 14 residues. Germline V gene sequence: CDR1 SGHDN, CDR2 FVKESK. Trimming stripped 2 bases from V and 5 bases from J, with 7 bases between. CDR3 sequence: CASSQRGDNSPLHF. The DNA of the CDR3 is TGTGCCAGCAGCCAACGGGGGGATAATTCACCCCTCCACTTT.

This chain links TRBV5-5 with TRBJ2-7; 9 positions agree with TRBD1. The CDR3 consists of 14 residues. The germline gives CDR1 SGHKS, CDR2 YYEKEE (reference sequence). Trimming removed 4 bases from V and 4 bases from J; junction bases left unmatched: 6. DNA of the CDR3: TGTGCCAGCAGCCCCGGGACAGGGTTTTACGAGCAGTACTTC. Translating it yields CASSPGTGFYEQYF.

CDR3 DNA sequence: TGTGCCAGCAGTCGAGGGCTTGGGACCGGGGAGCTGTTTTTT. Protein product: CASSRGLGTGELFF. The chain links TRBV2 to TRBJ2-2; D is possibly TRBD2 (5 bases). Trimming stripped 5 bases from V and 5 bases from J, with 12 bases between. From germline, CDR1 is SNHLY and CDR2 FYNNEI. The CDR3 contains 14 residues.

The rearrangement joins TRBV19 to TRBJ2-5, with TRBD1 as a possible D gene (5 bases). Between the trimmed V and J ends, which lost 3 bases and 5 bases, there was a span of 13 bases. Germline-derived CDR1 and CDR2 are LNHDA and SQIVND (reference sequence). The CDR3 runs to 14 residues. The chain's CDR3 is CASSIRNRMETQYF. DNA of the CDR3: TGTGCCAGTAGTATTCGTAACAGGATGGAGACCCAGTACTTC.

The V call is TRBV10-3, the J call TRBJ1-3; D unclear. The CDR3 is made up of 17 amino acids. Germline V gives CDR1 ENHRY, CDR2 SYGVKD. The germline V and J ends were trimmed by 6 bases and 7 bases, with 25 bases remaining between them. Here the CDR3 reads CAISLIEIHGGQNTIYF. The DNA for the CDR3 is TGTGCCATCAGCCTAATAGAAATACACGGCGGGCAGAACACCATATATTTT.

The V call is TRBV4-2, the J call TRBJ2-1; possible D gene TRBD2, 5 bases. V lost 1 base and J lost 6, with 19 bases in between. Germline-derived CDR1 and CDR2 are LGHNA and YNFKEQ. The CDR3 is 17 amino acids. CDR3 sequence (DNA): TGTGCCAGCAGCCAAGGATTAGGCGGGTTCGGGTTCAATGAGCAGTTCTTC. Protein sequence: CASSQGLGGFGFNEQFF.

The V and J genes are TRBV5-1 and TRBJ1-1, with TRBD1 matching 9 bases. This CDR3 spans 16 amino acids. CDR1 SGHRS and CDR2 YFSETQ come from the germline V gene. J gave up 4 bases and V 0 bases, and 7 bases lay outside the gene matches. The CDR3 DNA is TGCGCCAGCAGCTTGGTCGGGACAGGGATCCGCACTGAAGCTTTCTTT. It yields the protein CASSLVGTGIRTEAFF. The complete variable domain, with remaining parts taken from reference TRBV5-1 and TRBJ1-1, reads KAGVTQTPRYLIKTRGQQVTLSCSPISGHRSVSWYQQTPGQGLQFLFEYFSETQRNKGNFPGRFSGRQFSNSRSEMNVSTLELGDSALYLCASSLVGTGIRTEAFFGQGTRLTVV.

The chain has TRBV6-6 and TRBJ1-4; D is undetermined. The CDR3 length is 15 residues. Germline CDR1 reads MNHNY; CDR2 reads SVGAGI (reference sequence). Trimming left V 0 bases short and J 2 bases short, with 7 bases between. In DNA form, the CDR3 reads TGTGCCAGCAGTTACTCGAGTAGCACTAATGAAAAACTGTTTTTT. Its protein product is CASSYSSSTNEKLFF.

The chain has TRBV24-1 and TRBJ2-1; TRBD1 might be the D (5 bases). Looked up from germline, CDR1 is KGHDR and CDR2 is SFDVKD. Trimming pared 10 bases from V and 6 bases from J, leaving 9 bases between. This CDR3 is built from 11 residues. In nucleotides, the CDR3 is TGTGCCACAGGGGTGTCCAATGAGCAGTTCTTC. Encoded protein: CATGVSNEQFF.

The V gene is TRBV9, the J gene TRBJ1-1; 7 positions agree with TRBD1. The CDR3 sequence is 13 residues long. V lost 0 bases to trimming and J lost 10 bases; unmatched junction nucleotides: 6. Germline-derived CDR1 and CDR2 are SGDLS and YYNGEE. The CDR3 DNA is TGTGCCAGCAGCGTAGCCTTAGGGGGCACAGCTTTCTTT. This gives the protein CASSVALGGTAFF. Full variable domain (outside the CDR3, taken from reference TRBV9 and TRBJ1-1): DSGVTQTPKHLITATGQRVTLRCSPRSGDLSVYWYQQSLDQGLQFLIQYYNGEERAKGNILERFSAQQFPDLHSELNLSSLELGDSALYFCASSVALGGTAFFGQGTRLTVV.

The J gene is TRBJ2-1, the V gene TRBV27; TRBD1 or TRBD2 may be the D gene (7 bases each). The CDR3 contains 17 residues. Germline loops: CDR1 MNHEY, CDR2 SMNVEV (reference sequence). Trimming took off 2 bases at V and 3 bases at J, with 17 bases between the two ends. CDR3 sequence reads: CASSLRLARGNYNEQFF. The CDR3 DNA is TGTGCCAGCAGTTTACGACTAGCCAGGGGGAACTACAATGAGCAGTTCTTC.

The J gene is TRBJ1-1, the V gene TRBV19, with D perhaps TRBD1 (6 bases). V shed 5 bases and J shed 4 bases, with 14 bases lying between them. This CDR3 is 14 amino acids long. CDR1 is LNHDA, CDR2 SQIVND, per germline (reference sequence). The CDR3 DNA reads TGTGCCAGTAGTTTTGACAGGCGGGGCACTGAAGCTTTCTTT. This translates into CASSFDRRGTEAFF.

This clone was detected only once. This chain connects TRBV10-3 to TRBJ2-5; 7 bases are a match to TRBD1. With 11 bases clipped from V and 1 base from J, the junction kept 4 bases outside the gene matches. Germline CDR1 is ENHRY and CDR2 is SYGVKD. The CDR3 consists of 12 residues. The CDR3 bases are TGTGCCTCCAGGGACAGCCAAGAGACCCAGTACTTC. It is translated as CASRDSQETQYF.

The chain recombines TRBV5-1 with TRBJ1-4; D might be TRBD1 (5 bases). In germline, CDR1 is SGHRS, CDR2 YFSETQ. Trimming left V 4 bases short and J 0 bases short, with 7 bases between. The CDR3 sequence is 14 residues long. CDR3 region: CASSRTTTNEKLFF. CDR3 nucleotides: TGCGCCAGCAGCCGGACAACAACTAATGAAAAACTGTTTTTT.

This clone occurred once. The rearrangement joins TRBV7-2 to TRBJ2-7; D remains unclear. Germline CDR1 is SGHTA and CDR2 is FQGNSA. This CDR3 has 13 amino acids. The ends were cut back, 5 bases at V and 7 bases at J, with 15 bases in the middle. The CDR3 DNA is TGTGCCAGCAGCGGGATTAGGGCGAGGGAGCAGTACTTC. This encodes CASSGIRAREQYF. The full variable domain, completed using reference TRBV7-2 and TRBJ2-7, is GAGVSQSPSNKVTEKGKDVELRCDPISGHTALYWYRQSLGQGLEFLIYFQGNSAPDKSGLPSDRFSAERTGGSVSTLTIQRTQQEDSAVYLCASSGIRAREQYFGPGTRLTVT.

The chain couples TRBV9 to TRBJ2-2; no definite D call. Trimming cost V 0 bases and J 4 bases, with 19 bases left between them. In germline, CDR1 is SGDLS, CDR2 YYNGEE. There are 18 residues in the CDR3. CDR3 nucleotides: TGTGCCAGCAGCGTAGTATCCGACACGACGGTGGGCACCGGGGAGCTGTTTTTT. Translation gives CASSVVSDTTVGTGELFF.

The chain recombines TRBV4-3 with TRBJ1-1, with D hard to call. Germline lookup yields CDR1 LGHNA and CDR2 YSLEER. The CDR3 runs 15 residues. The V gene lost 2 bases and the J gene lost 4 bases, with 14 bases spanning the gap. The CDR3 DNA reads as TGCGCCAGCAGCCAACCAACAGAGCTGGGCACTGAAGCTTTCTTT. Amino acids: CASSQPTELGTEAFF.

The chain is built from TRBV3-1 (or the pseudogene TRBV3-2) and TRBJ2-1; the D gene is possibly TRBD2 (6 bases). This CDR3 spans 15 amino acids. Trimming left V 3 bases short and J 5 bases short, with 14 bases between. Germline loops: CDR1 LGHDT, CDR2 YNNKEL (reference sequence). CDR3 bases: TGTGCCAGCAGCCAGGGGACTGAATGGGACAATGAGCAGTTCTTC. Translating gives CASSQGTEWDNEQFF.

The rearrangement joins TRBV29-1 to TRBJ1-1; possible D gene TRBD1, 5 bases. This CDR3 contains 12 residues. The germline V gene encodes CDR1 SQVTM and CDR2 ANQGSEA. V was pared by 7 bases and J by 6 bases, with 15 bases between. This chain's CDR3 is CSGWTLGAEAFF. The DNA for the CDR3 is TGCAGCGGCTGGACACTTGGAGCTGAAGCTTTCTTT.

V usage is TRBV9 and J usage is TRBJ1-1, with D unresolved. This CDR3 is built from 15 residues. In germline, CDR1 is SGDLS, CDR2 YYNGEE. The germline V and J ends were trimmed by 4 bases and 1 base, with 14 bases remaining between them. The CDR3 DNA reads TGTGCCAGCAGCCCCCACCTGGAGACGAACACTGAAGCTTTCTTT. Protein sequence: CASSPHLETNTEAFF.

The chain couples TRBV2 to TRBJ2-5, with D perhaps matching TRBD2 (5 bases). CDR1 and CDR2 (germline): SNHLY, FYNNEI. V was trimmed by 8 bases and J by 4 bases, leaving 14 bases between them. The CDR3 is 13 amino acids. For the CDR3, the DNA is TGTGCCAGCGGGCTAGCTTTACGAGAGACCCAGTACTTC. It yields the protein CASGLALRETQYF.

The genes are TRBV4-2 and TRBJ2-1; 10 bases map to TRBD2. Germline V CDR1 and CDR2: LGHNA, YNFKEQ. J was trimmed by 2 bases and V by 4 bases; bases with no gene match: 2. This CDR3 has 15 residues. The CDR3 sequence: CASSPGTSAYNEQFF. In DNA, the CDR3 is TGTGCCAGCAGCCCCGGGACTAGCGCCTACAATGAGCAGTTCTTC.

This clone was seen a handful of times. The chain carries TRBV5-8 and TRBJ2-7; D possibly corresponds to TRBD2 (5 bases). V was cut by 0 bases and J by 9 bases, with 16 bases left in between. The CDR3 length is 14 residues. From germline, CDR1 is SGHTS and CDR2 YDEGEE. The CDR3 spells CASSLGEDWSGQYF. CDR3 coding DNA: TGTGCCAGCAGCTTGGGCGAGGACTGGAGCGGGCAGTACTTC. The full variable domain, in which reference TRBV5-8 and TRBJ2-7 provide the parts outside the CDR3, is EAGVTQSPTHLIKTRGQQATLRCSPISGHTSVYWYQQALGLGLQFLLWYDEGEERNRGNFPPRFSGRQFPNYSSELNVNALELEDSALYLCASSLGEDWSGQYFGPGTRLTVT.

The chain employs TRBV30 and TRBJ2-7; D is ambiguous. Per germline, CDR1 GTSNPN and CDR2 SVGIG (reference sequence). The germline V and J ends were trimmed by 2 bases and 6 bases, with 8 bases remaining between them. The CDR3 covers 11 residues. The CDR3 nucleotides read TGTGCCTGGAGTTTTGGCCGCGAGCAGTACTTC. This translates into CAWSFGREQYF.

The V and J genes are TRBV27 and TRBJ2-2; D uncertain. The V and J ends lost 2 bases and 4 bases respectively, with 20 bases between them. The CDR3 loop spans 18 amino acids. Per germline, CDR1 MNHEY and CDR2 SMNVEV (reference sequence). The CDR3 nucleotides read TGTGCCAGCAGTTTAGCAACCGCCATGGCCGTAAGCACCGGGGAGCTGTTTTTT. Protein sequence: CASSLATAMAVSTGELFF.

The V and J genes are TRBV6-5 and TRBJ1-1; TRBD1 matches 7 bases. Germline CDR1 MNHEY, CDR2 SVGAGI. The CDR3 sequence is 14 residues long. V lost 6 bases and J lost 7; bases outside the gene matches: 11. The CDR3 nucleotides are TGTGCCAGCAGGATCCAGGGGGTCGGTGTTGAAGCTTTCTTT. It translates to CASRIQGVGVEAFF.

The V gene is TRBV24-1, the J gene TRBJ2-1; 13 bases line up with TRBD2. V dropped 3 bases and J dropped 9; count of bases not matched to a gene: 7. This CDR3 region has 16 residues. Looked up from germline, CDR1 is KGHDR and CDR2 is SFDVKD. The CDR3 sequence: CATSDAGLAGVGEQFF. In DNA, the CDR3 is TGTGCCACCAGTGATGCCGGACTAGCGGGAGTAGGTGAGCAGTTCTTC.

This chain links TRBV28 with TRBJ2-2; no firm D call. The CDR3 covers 13 residues. V lost 6 bases and J lost 8, with 13 bases in between. Germline loops: CDR1 MDHEN, CDR2 SYDVKM. The CDR3 loop reads CASSPPLVGELFF. The CDR3 bases are TGTGCCAGCAGCCCCCCTCTGGTGGGGGAGCTGTTTTTT.

The CDR3 nucleotides are TGTGCCAGCAGCCTGGGATTTATCTCCTACGAGCAGTACTTC. Encoded protein: CASSLGFISYEQYF. The chain couples TRBV7-9 to TRBJ2-7; no definite D call. The CDR3 has 14 amino acids. The germline CDR1 and CDR2 sequences are SEHNR and FQNEAQ (reference sequence). Trimming cost V 5 bases and J 0 bases, with 11 bases left between them.

The chain links TRBV9 to TRBJ1-1; possibly TRBD1 for D (6 bases). The CDR3 sequence is 13 residues long. Deletions cut 0 bases from V and 4 bases from J, with 7 bases between. CDR1 and CDR2 (germline): SGDLS, YYNGEE. The DNA for the CDR3 is TGTGCCAGCAGCGTAGGGGGGGCCACTGAAGCTTTCTTT. Translation gives CASSVGGATEAFF.

This chain links TRBV28 with TRBJ2-7; D is perhaps TRBD2 (6 bases). CDR3 length: 12 amino acids. Germline CDR1 and CDR2: MDHEN and SYDVKM. V dropped 5 bases and J dropped 7 bases, with 12 bases sitting between them. This chain's CDR3 is CASSPFGGEQYF. The DNA of the CDR3 is TGTGCCAGCAGTCCCTTCGGAGGGGAGCAGTACTTC.